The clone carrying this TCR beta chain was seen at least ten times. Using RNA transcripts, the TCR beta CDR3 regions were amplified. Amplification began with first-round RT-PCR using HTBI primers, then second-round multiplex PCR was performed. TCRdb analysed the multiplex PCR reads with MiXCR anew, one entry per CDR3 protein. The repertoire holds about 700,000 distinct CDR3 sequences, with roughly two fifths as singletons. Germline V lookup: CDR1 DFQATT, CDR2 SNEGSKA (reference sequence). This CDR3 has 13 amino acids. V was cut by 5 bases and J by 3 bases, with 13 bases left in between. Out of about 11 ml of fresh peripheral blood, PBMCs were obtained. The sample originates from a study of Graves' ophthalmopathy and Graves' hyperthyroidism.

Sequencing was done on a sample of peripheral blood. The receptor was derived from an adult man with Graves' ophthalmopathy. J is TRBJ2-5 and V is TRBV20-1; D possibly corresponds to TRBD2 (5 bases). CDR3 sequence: CSAGTGNKETQYF. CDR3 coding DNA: TGCAGTGCTGGAACCGGGAACAAAGAGACCCAGTACTTC.